Below are 22 T cell receptor beta chains sequenced from a single sample in a study of technical replicates of blood from several donors. Sequenced by immunoSEQ multiplex PCR; TCRdb stores in-frame clones only, minus some. This repertoire shows around 13,000 clones, 95% found once; its top ten account for 6% to 9.5%. The sequenced sample consisted of PBMCs. The origin of the receptors is a human donor in good health.

This chain uses TRBV4-2 with TRBJ2-5; 12 bases line up with TRBD2. Germline V gives CDR1 LGHNA, CDR2 YNFKEQ. V lost 1 base and J lost 4; bases outside the gene matches: 4. This CDR3 has 16 residues. The CDR3: CASSQVTSGSLETQYF. Here the CDR3 DNA reads TGTGCCAGCAGCCAAGTGACTAGCGGGAGTTTAGAGACCCAGTACTTC.

The V and J genes are TRBV18 and TRBJ2-1; 7 positions agree with TRBD1. Looked up from germline, CDR1 is KGHSH and CDR2 is LQKENI. The junction had 13 bases not matched to a gene; V was cut back by 8 bases and J by 0 bases. The CDR3 is made up of 17 amino acids. In nucleotides, the CDR3 is TGTGCCAGCACGCCGAGGGGGCCCACAAGCTCCTACAATGAGCAGTTCTTC. Amino acid sequence: CASTPRGPTSSYNEQFF. Full variable domain (rest looked up from reference TRBV18 and TRBJ2-1): NAGVMQNPRHLVRRRGQEARLRCSPMKGHSHVYWYRQLPEEGLKFMVYLQKENIIDESGMPKERFSAEFPKEGPSILRIQQVVRGDSAAYFCASTPRGPTSSYNEQFFGPGTRLTVL.

V is TRBV11-2 and J is TRBJ1-2; D not certain. V lost 3 bases, J lost 7 bases, and 6 bases lay in between. The V gene's germline CDR1 is SGHAT and CDR2 FQNNGV. The CDR3 covers 11 residues. Written as DNA, the CDR3 is TGTGCCAGCAGCTTTCGGAGTGGCTACACCTTC. It is translated as CASSFRSGYTF.

This chain joins TRBV27 and TRBJ1-1; D ambiguous. Trimming cost V 4 bases and J 5 bases, with 17 bases left between them. Per germline, CDR1 MNHEY and CDR2 SMNVEV (reference sequence). CDR3 length: 15 residues. The CDR3 coding sequence is TGTGCCAGCAGTTCTGTCCCGGGAATTGGGACTGAAGCTTTCTTT. Its translation is CASSSVPGIGTEAFF.

The gene calls are TRBV7-9 and TRBJ2-1, with a weak D call TRBD2 (6 bases). V was clipped by 6 bases and J by 9 bases, with 12 bases between them. The CDR3 contains 12 residues. From germline, CDR1 is SEHNR and CDR2 FQNEAQ (reference sequence). The CDR3 DNA sequence: TGTGCCAGCAGTAGGGGACTCGCTGAGCAGTTCTTC. Its protein product is CASSRGLAEQFF.

J is TRBJ2-1 and V is TRBV5-4; 8 bases align to TRBD1. The CDR3 sequence is 16 residues long. Germline values: CDR1 SGHNT, CDR2 YYREEE (reference sequence). After removal of 4 bases from V and 6 bases from J, the junction contained 12 bases not matched to a gene. Here the CDR3 reads CASSPGQDREFNEQFF. CDR3 coding DNA: TGTGCCAGCAGCCCGGGACAGGACAGGGAATTCAATGAGCAGTTCTTC.

The CDR3 here is CASSLRAIFGEGGEKLFF. CDR3 nucleotide sequence: TGTGCCAGCAGCTTAAGGGCAATTTTCGGGGAAGGCGGTGAAAAACTGTTTTTT. The chain couples TRBV7-9 to TRBJ1-4; D remains unclear. Trimming shortened V by 2 bases and J by 7 bases, and 23 bases separated the two germline ends. The CDR3 has 18 amino acids. Germline loops: CDR1 SEHNR, CDR2 FQNEAQ (reference sequence). Supplemented by reference TRBV7-9 and TRBJ1-4, the full variable domain reads DTGVSQNPRHKITKRGQNVTFRCDPISEHNRLYWYRQTLGQGPEFLTYFQNEAQLEKSRLLSDRFSAERPKGSFSTLEIQRTEQGDSAMYLCASSLRAIFGEGGEKLFFGSGTQLSVL.

V usage is TRBV28 and J usage is TRBJ1-4, with 8 bases that match TRBD1. In germline, CDR1 is MDHEN, CDR2 SYDVKM. The CDR3 is 14 amino acids. Trimming cost V 5 bases and J 6 bases; bases outside gene matches: 5. This CDR3 is CASSHTGGHEKLFF. For the CDR3, the DNA is TGTGCCAGCAGTCACACAGGGGGTCATGAAAAACTGTTTTTT.

In DNA, the CDR3 is TGTGCCAGCAGTCGAACAGGGGGCTATGGAAACACCATATATTTT. Translated: CASSRTGGYGNTIYF. The rearrangement uses TRBV6-6 and TRBJ1-3, with 9 nucleotides matching TRBD1. The length of the CDR3 is 15 residues. The J segment lost 3 bases and the V segment lost 5 bases, leaving 5 bases of the junction unmatched. From germline, CDR1 is MNHNY and CDR2 SVGAGI (reference sequence).

This clone was picked up a small number of times. Here the CDR3 reads CASTLAGFSYTF. The DNA for the CDR3 is TGTGCCAGCACCCTTGCCGGGTTTAGCTACACCTTC. The rearrangement uses TRBV5-4 and TRBJ1-2; D gene ambiguous. The CDR3 is made up of 12 amino acids. V lost 6 bases and J lost 9, with 15 bases in between. Germline CDR1 SGHNT, CDR2 YYREEE (reference sequence).

The chain couples TRBV10-1 to TRBJ2-3, with 7 positions matching TRBD1. Germline trimming cut 0 bases from V and 2 bases from J; bases unmatched to any gene: 5. The CDR3 consists of 16 residues. The germline V gene has CDR1 WNHNN and CDR2 SYGVQD (reference sequence). The CDR3 DNA reads TGCGCCAGCAGTGAGTCCCAGGGACAGCACACAGATACGCAGTATTTT. Translated: CASSESQGQHTDTQYF.

This rearrangement joins TRBV6-5 to TRBJ2-1; 8 nucleotides agree with TRBD1. The ends lost 6 bases at V and 7 bases at J; junction bases unmatched: 11. The CDR3 spans 15 residues. CDR1 and CDR2 (germline): MNHEY, SVGAGI. The CDR3 bases are TGTGCCAGCAGGACCGGGACAGGAAGTTGGAATGAGCAGTTCTTC. It encodes CASRTGTGSWNEQFF.

The V and J genes are TRBV5-1 and TRBJ2-2, with 8 bases that match TRBD1. V shed 5 bases and J 1 base; nucleotides not matched to a gene: 7. In germline, CDR1 is SGHRS, CDR2 YFSETQ. This CDR3 contains 16 residues. The CDR3 DNA sequence: TGCGCCAGCAGACCTCAGGGGGCAGGGAACACCGGGGAGCTGTTTTTT. It translates to CASRPQGAGNTGELFF.

The CDR3: CASRPSGRKYEQYF. The DNA for the CDR3 is TGTGCCAGCAGACCTAGCGGGAGAAAATACGAGCAGTACTTC. This chain connects TRBV6-6 to TRBJ2-7, with 10 bases identical to TRBD2. The CDR3 loop spans 14 amino acids. From germline, CDR1 is MNHNY and CDR2 SVGAGI (reference sequence). V lost 6 bases to trimming and J lost 4 bases; unmatched junction nucleotides: 6.

This rearrangement joins TRBV7-3 to TRBJ1-2, with a weak D call TRBD1 (5 bases). Germline V gene lookup returns CDR1 SGHTA and CDR2 FQGTGA. Trimming removed 5 bases from V and 4 bases from J, with 20 bases in between. The length of the CDR3 is 16 residues. The CDR3 DNA sequence: TGTGCCAGCAGCCCCTCAGGCGGGACCCGGTGCTATGGCTACACCTTC. This sequence encodes CASSPSGGTRCYGYTF.

The chain employs TRBV18 and TRBJ2-1; 9 bases agree with TRBD1. V lost 3 bases, J lost 5 bases, and 5 bases stayed unmatched. From germline, CDR1 is KGHSH and CDR2 LQKENI. The CDR3 runs 15 residues. The chain's CDR3 is CASSPGQGLNNEQFF. The CDR3 DNA sequence: TGTGCCAGCTCACCCGGACAGGGGCTAAACAATGAGCAGTTCTTC.

This clone was counted a few times. The chain couples TRBV7-8 to TRBJ2-7; D perhaps matches TRBD2 (5 bases). V dropped 4 bases and J dropped 3 bases, with 13 bases sitting between them. CDR1 and CDR2 from the germline V gene are SGHVS and FQNEAQ. The CDR3 extends over 14 amino acids. This CDR3 reads CASSSQTEDYEQYF. CDR3 sequence (DNA): TGTGCCAGCAGCTCCCAGACGGAGGACTACGAGCAGTACTTC.

The chain links TRBV7-3 to TRBJ2-2, with 7 bases identical to TRBD1. The CDR3 runs 15 residues. V gave up 6 bases and J gave up 7 bases; unmatched junction bases: 11. Germline V gene sequence: CDR1 SGHTA, CDR2 FQGTGA. CDR3 region: CASRPRGGEGGELFF. The CDR3 DNA sequence: TGTGCCAGCAGACCACGAGGGGGCGAGGGCGGGGAGCTGTTTTTT.

This chain joins TRBV27 and TRBJ1-2, with D perhaps matching TRBD1 (5 bases). Germline V lookup: CDR1 MNHEY, CDR2 SMNVEV (reference sequence). The CDR3 spans 14 residues. Trimming removed 0 bases from V and 8 bases from J, with 13 bases in between. The CDR3 sequence is CASSLSSGGEGYTF. CDR3 in DNA: TGTGCCAGCAGTTTATCGTCGGGGGGGGAGGGCTACACCTTC.

The chain uses TRBV27 and TRBJ2-3, with 9 bases matching TRBD2. The trim removed 0 bases at V and 6 bases at J, leaving 7 bases unmatched. Germline V CDR1 and CDR2: MNHEY, SMNVEV (reference sequence). This CDR3 has 16 residues. The DNA for the CDR3 is TGTGCCAGCAGTTTATCATGGCTAGCGGGATCGGATACGCAGTATTTT. Its translation: CASSLSWLAGSDTQYF.

In its sample, this clone was seen a few times. The chain carries TRBV16 and TRBJ2-1; D unresolved. Germline V lookup: CDR1 KGHSY, CDR2 FQNENV. V was cut by 4 bases and J by 8 bases, with 12 bases left in between. The CDR3 totals 13 residues. CDR3 bases: TGTGCCAGCAGCCCCCTCGGTGTCGATGAGCAGTTCTTC. The encoded protein is CASSPLGVDEQFF.

The chain is built from TRBV6-1 and TRBJ2-7; 7 positions match TRBD2. The V and J ends lost 2 bases and 2 bases, in that order; junction bases with no gene match: 9. The CDR3 runs 16 residues. Germline-derived CDR1 and CDR2 are MNHNS and SASEGT. In DNA form, the CDR3 reads TGTGCCAGCAGTGAACTTGTAGCTAGCGGCGCCTACGAGCAGTACTTC. This translates into CASSELVASGAYEQYF.